This TCR beta chain was identified during a study of regulatory T cells in long-lasting Graves disease. Study observations and caveats: Few sampled subjects may have lowered accuracy. Persistent Graves' patients showed less TCR diversity than newly diagnosed patients showed.

Time point of the sample: persistent/refractory GD, antithyroid drugs over 5 years with positive TRAb. RNA from PBMCs was the source of the TCR library. A blood draw put nine milliliters of peripheral blood into EDTA tubes. Investigators prepared the TCR beta libraries by applying iRepertoire HTBI primers and Arm-PCR of CDR3 regions. In the original workflow: Among the samples, 60 or so TRBV and some 13 TRBJ segments were identified. TCRdb re-called the multiplex PCR reads with MiXCR, one entry per CDR3 protein. The V and J calls come from TCRdb's annotation, not from the publication. This sample has hundreds of thousands of distinct CDR3 sequences, with more than 20% found just once. This clonotype was found a few times. Its antigen is not identified. The sequence came from a female donor with Graves disease. The sequencing here drew on peripheral blood mononuclear cells (PBMCs), taken when the disease was refractory, from a patient treated with antithyroid drugs.

CDR3: CASSDRSWGANVLTF. DNA for the CDR3: TGTGCCAGCAGTGACAGGTCCTGGGGGGCCAACGTCCTGACTTTC. The chain uses TRBV7-6 and TRBJ2-6; tentatively, D is TRBD1 (6 bases). Deletions cut 6 bases from V and 4 bases from J, with 13 bases between. This CDR3 region has 15 residues. Germline-derived CDR1 and CDR2 are SGHVS and FNYEAQ.